The 10 T cell receptor beta chains below all came from one sample that was sequenced in a study of cytomegalovirus exposure and HLA in healthy donors. 13 Jbeta primers and 60 Vbeta primers were used for the PCR. Data came from immunoSEQ multiplex PCR; TCRdb stores just in-frame clones and leaves some out. The data show 220,000 or so clones, approximately 70% seen once. Material for sequencing was PBMCs. Receptor source: a woman aged 25 to 45 in good health and CMV-seronegative.

This chain joins TRBV27 and TRBJ2-1; no firm D call. Trimming cost V 4 bases and J 7 bases, with 17 bases left between them. Germline V CDR1 and CDR2: MNHEY, SMNVEV (reference sequence). This CDR3 comprises 15 residues. The CDR3 is CASSSIQTLGNEQFF. The CDR3 nucleotides read TGTGCCAGCAGTTCTATACAAACCCTCGGGAATGAGCAGTTCTTC.

CDR3 sequence (DNA): TGTGCCACCAGACGGCGAGGAGCTAACTATGGCTACACCTTC. Translating it yields CATRRRGANYGYTF. The rearrangement uses TRBV19 and TRBJ1-2, with unresolved D. The CDR3 consists of 14 residues. Deletions cut 10 bases from V and 0 bases from J, with 15 bases between. Looked up from germline, CDR1 is LNHDA and CDR2 is SQIVND (reference sequence).

The gene calls are TRBV5-6 and TRBJ1-6; TRBD1 might be the D (5 bases). Germline CDR1 is SGHDT and CDR2 is YYEEEE. The CDR3 contains 15 residues. Trimming shortened V by 4 bases and J by 8 bases, and 16 bases separated the two germline ends. CDR3 amino acids: CASSTKTAPYSPLHF. The CDR3 DNA reads TGTGCCAGCAGCACAAAGACAGCGCCGTATTCACCCCTCCACTTT.

The rearrangement uses TRBV11-2 and TRBJ1-1, with D perhaps TRBD1 (5 bases). This CDR3 comprises 13 residues. Germline V gene data show CDR1 as SGHAT and CDR2 as FQNNGV. Trimming took off 4 bases at V and 3 bases at J, with 9 bases between the two ends. For the CDR3, the DNA is TGTGCCAGCAGCTCCCGACAGTACACTGAAGCTTTCTTT. It encodes CASSSRQYTEAFF.

The rearrangement links TRBV19 to TRBJ1-1; possibly TRBD1 for D (5 bases). Germline CDR1 is LNHDA and CDR2 is SQIVND (reference sequence). The CDR3 extends over 19 amino acids. Trimming stripped 7 bases from V and 3 bases from J, with 30 bases between. CDR3 in amino acids: CASTGLTGQTGGFYTEAFF. CDR3 coding DNA: TGTGCCAGTACGGGCCTTACGGGGCAAACTGGGGGGTTTTACACTGAAGCTTTCTTT.

Turning to this clone: Within the sample, other DNA sequences also encode this same CDR3. The chain recombines TRBV18 with TRBJ1-5; 9 bases match TRBD1. The CDR3 totals 14 residues. Germline V gives CDR1 KGHSH, CDR2 LQKENI. Trimming took 6 bases from V and 5 from J; bases not matched to a gene: 5. The CDR3 DNA sequence: TGTGCCAGCTCCCAACAGGGGGCTGATCAGCCCCAGCATTTT. It codes for CASSQQGADQPQHF.

The gene calls are TRBV5-1 and TRBJ2-2; 7 positions match TRBD1. CDR1 and CDR2 from the germline V gene are SGHRS and YFSETQ. The CDR3 is made up of 16 amino acids. Trimming at V came to 0 bases and at J to 4 bases, leaving 6 bases not matched to a gene. This CDR3 is CASSLGQGHLTGELFF. The CDR3 DNA follows: TGCGCCAGCAGCTTGGGACAGGGCCACCTCACCGGGGAGCTGTTTTTT.

This clone has a handful of counts. The DNA of the CDR3 is TGTGCCAGCAGCCCCCGGAGGTTCGCGGGGGGGGCAGATACGCAGTATTTT. Translation: CASSPRRFAGGADTQYF. This chain links TRBV7-9 with TRBJ2-3; 9 bases agree with TRBD2. V lost 5 bases to trimming and J lost 4 bases; unmatched junction nucleotides: 13. The germline V gene has CDR1 SEHNR and CDR2 FQNEAQ (reference sequence). This CDR3 is built from 17 residues.

The chain employs TRBV9 and TRBJ1-2; TRBD1 matches at 7 bases. The CDR3 contains 14 residues. V lost 0 bases and J lost 6; bases outside the gene matches: 5. The germline CDR1 and CDR2 sequences are SGDLS and YYNGEE. The CDR3 nucleotides are TGTGCCAGCAGCGTAGATCACAGGGGTAATGGCTACACCTTC. Its translation: CASSVDHRGNGYTF.

The chain uses TRBV7-8 and TRBJ2-7, with D perhaps matching TRBD2 (6 bases). Germline CDR1 SGHVS, CDR2 FQNEAQ. This CDR3 contains 14 residues. Trimming removed 1 base from V and 6 bases from J, with 13 bases in between. Here the CDR3 DNA reads TGTGCCAGCAGCTTAGGATCTGCTAGCGCCGAGCAGTACTTC. Residues: CASSLGSASAEQYF.